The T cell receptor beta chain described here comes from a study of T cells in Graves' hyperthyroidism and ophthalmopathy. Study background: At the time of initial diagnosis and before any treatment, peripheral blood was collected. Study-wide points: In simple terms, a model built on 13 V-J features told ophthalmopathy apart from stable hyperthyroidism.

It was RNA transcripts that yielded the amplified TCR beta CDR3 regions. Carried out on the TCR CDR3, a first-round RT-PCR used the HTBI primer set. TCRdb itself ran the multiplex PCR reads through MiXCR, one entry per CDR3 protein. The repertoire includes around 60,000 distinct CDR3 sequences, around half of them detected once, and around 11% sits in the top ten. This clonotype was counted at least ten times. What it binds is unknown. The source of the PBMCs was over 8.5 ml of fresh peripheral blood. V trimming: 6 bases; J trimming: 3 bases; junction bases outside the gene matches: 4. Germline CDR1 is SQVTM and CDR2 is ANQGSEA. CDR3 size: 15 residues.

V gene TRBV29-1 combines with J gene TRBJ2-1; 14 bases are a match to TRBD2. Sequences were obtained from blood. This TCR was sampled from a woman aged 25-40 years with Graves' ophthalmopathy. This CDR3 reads CSVGGTSGGYNEQFF. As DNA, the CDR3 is TGCAGCGTCGGCGGGACTAGCGGGGGCTACAATGAGCAGTTCTTC.